Listed below are T cell receptor beta chains from one sample, sequenced in a study of cytomegalovirus exposure and HLA in healthy donors. Measured with immunoSEQ multiplex PCR; TCRdb has only the in-frame clones, and not every one. Of approximately 170,000 clones listed, approximately 80% are singletons. The sequenced sample was PBMCs. These receptors originate from a man aged 25 to 45 in good health and CMV-seropositive. Both conserved end residues are part of each CDR3.

J | V | CDR3
TRBJ2-1 | TRBV11-2 | CASSLGLAGGDEQFF
TRBJ1-2 | TRBV15 | CATSRDQGSYTF
TRBJ2-1 | TRBV7-2 | CASSRALERGGQFF
TRBJ1-1 | TRBV15 | CATSTFTGGSEAFF
TRBJ2-2 | TRBV4-1 | CASSQVGGRDRGRTGELFF
TRBJ2-4 | TRBV27 | CASNPLRGQDIQYF
TRBJ1-4 | TRBV6-6 | CASSYSTVNEKLFF
TRBJ2-5 | TRBV5-1 | CASTTGGLAGAETQYF
TRBJ2-7 | TRBV19 | CASGTGDIYEQYF
TRBJ1-6 | TRBV19 | CASSPDIIKPLHF
TRBJ2-5 | TRBV13 | CASSLARGGETQYF
TRBJ2-5 | TRBV5-8 | CASSREMTGGAGWTQYF
TRBJ1-1 | TRBV6-1 | CASSETGANTEAFF
TRBJ1-6 | TRBV25-1 | CASSLTGGDSPLHF
TRBJ1-1 | TRBV4-3 | CASSQDIERGKAFF
TRBJ2-1 | TRBV5-4 | CASSLTTGDYNEQFF
TRBJ2-4 | TRBV15 | CATSSRDSSKNIQYF
TRBJ2-7 | TRBV7-9 | CASTGNSYEQYF
TRBJ1-1 | TRBV5-1 | CASSLGDSNTEAFF
TRBJ2-3 | TRBV5-1 | CASSWTGDADTQYF
TRBJ2-2 | TRBV6-5 | CASSLSAGELFF
TRBJ2-7 | TRBV7-9 | CASSLPGERGKYEQYF
TRBJ1-2 | TRBV10-3 | CAISGAWEGRSGYTF
TRBJ2-1 | TRBV19 | CASSIGQGQSDEQFF
TRBJ1-6 | TRBV7-3 | CASSRGMIGSPLHF
TRBJ2-1 | TRBV6-6 | CASSHSGPDNEQFF
TRBJ2-3 | TRBV4-3 | CASSQVQRGLAGYHRDTQYF
TRBJ2-5 | TRBV18 | CASSPMGPRETQYF
TRBJ1-4 | TRBV5-4 | CASSPGGGGAVGREKLFF
TRBJ2-2 | TRBV27 | CASSIRGRGELFF
TRBJ2-7 | TRBV7-2 | CASSPRTSAYEQYF
TRBJ2-3 | TRBV10-1 | CASSESRLAEDTDTQYF
TRBJ1-6 | TRBV7-2 | CASRHPGPLHF
TRBJ1-6 | TRBV9 | CASSISPGTADSPLHF
TRBJ2-3 | TRBV11-2 | CASTGGVSTDTQYF
TRBJ2-7 | TRBV18 | CASSPETESYEQYF
TRBJ2-1 | TRBV2 | CATQPGGSYNEQFF
TRBJ1-6 | TRBV2 | CASSPAGNNSPLHF
TRBJ2-1 | TRBV18 | CASSPWGTHNEQFF
TRBJ2-2 | TRBV11-3 | CASSPGAGTGVPGELFF
TRBJ2-7 | TRBV4-3 | CASSQDSGGSEQYF
TRBJ2-5 | TRBV6-6 | CASSYERETQYF
TRBJ2-5 | TRBV9 | CASSDPTGTGETQYF
TRBJ2-7 | TRBV14 | CASNVLGGTYEQYF
TRBJ1-1 | TRBV6-5 | CASSYSAGGTEAFF
TRBJ2-3 | TRBV2 | CASPRGGGAYTQYF
TRBJ2-1 | TRBV2 | CASSDDAVSYNEQFF
TRBJ2-7 | TRBV6-1 | CASTTGPYEQYF
TRBJ2-5 | TRBV7-9 | CASSPRLAADQETQYF
TRBJ1-1 | TRBV5-1 | CASSTGRNTEAFF
TRBJ2-5 | TRBV18 | CASSPPSGGPRQETQYF
TRBJ1-4 | TRBV9 | CASSVGAGGFWKLFF
TRBJ2-7 | TRBV18 | CASSRLASGGKIYEQYF